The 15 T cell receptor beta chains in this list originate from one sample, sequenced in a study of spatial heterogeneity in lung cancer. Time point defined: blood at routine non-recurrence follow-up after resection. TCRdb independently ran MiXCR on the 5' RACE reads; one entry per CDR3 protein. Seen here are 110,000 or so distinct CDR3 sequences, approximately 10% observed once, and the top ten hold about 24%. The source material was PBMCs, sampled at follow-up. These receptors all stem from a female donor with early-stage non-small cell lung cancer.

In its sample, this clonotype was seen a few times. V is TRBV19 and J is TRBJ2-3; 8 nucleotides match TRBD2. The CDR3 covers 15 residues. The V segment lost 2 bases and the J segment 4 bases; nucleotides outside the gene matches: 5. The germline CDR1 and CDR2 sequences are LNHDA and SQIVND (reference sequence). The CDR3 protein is CASSINGRAADTQYF. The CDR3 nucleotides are TGTGCCAGTAGTATAAACGGGAGGGCCGCAGATACGCAGTATTTT.

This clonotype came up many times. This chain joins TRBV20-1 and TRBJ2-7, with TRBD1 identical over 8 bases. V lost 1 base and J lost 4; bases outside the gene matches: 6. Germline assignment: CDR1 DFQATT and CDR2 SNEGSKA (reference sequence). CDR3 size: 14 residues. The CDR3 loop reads CSARGRTGSYEQYF. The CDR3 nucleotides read TGCAGTGCTAGAGGAAGGACAGGGTCTTACGAGCAGTACTTC.

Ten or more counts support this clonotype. CDR3 DNA sequence: TGCAGTGCTAGAAGGGGTCAGTCACGGCGGGAGACCCAGTACTTC. It yields the protein CSARRGQSRRETQYF. The chain links TRBV20-1 to TRBJ2-5; D perhaps matches TRBD1 (5 bases). Germline V gene data show CDR1 as DFQATT and CDR2 as SNEGSKA (reference sequence). V lost 2 bases and J 5 bases, leaving 18 bases between the germline ends. This CDR3 has 15 amino acids.

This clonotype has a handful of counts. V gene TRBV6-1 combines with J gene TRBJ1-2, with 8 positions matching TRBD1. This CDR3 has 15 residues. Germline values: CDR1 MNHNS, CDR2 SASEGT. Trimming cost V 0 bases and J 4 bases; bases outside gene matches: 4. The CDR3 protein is CASSEALQGAYGYTF. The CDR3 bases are TGTGCCAGCAGTGAAGCGCTCCAGGGGGCCTATGGCTACACCTTC.

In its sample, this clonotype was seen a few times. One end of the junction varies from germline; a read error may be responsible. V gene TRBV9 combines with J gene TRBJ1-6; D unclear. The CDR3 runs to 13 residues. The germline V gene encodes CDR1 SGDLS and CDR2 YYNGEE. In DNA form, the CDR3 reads TGTGCCAGCAGCCCCCACGGTAATTCACCCCTCCGCTTT. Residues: CASSPHGNSPLRF.

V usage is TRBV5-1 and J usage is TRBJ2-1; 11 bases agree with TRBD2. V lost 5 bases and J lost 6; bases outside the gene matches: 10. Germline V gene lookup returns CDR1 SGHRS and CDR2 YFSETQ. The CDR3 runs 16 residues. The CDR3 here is CASSLLLAGVGNEQFF. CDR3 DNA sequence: TGCGCCAGCAGTCTCCTACTAGCGGGAGTAGGCAATGAGCAGTTCTTC.

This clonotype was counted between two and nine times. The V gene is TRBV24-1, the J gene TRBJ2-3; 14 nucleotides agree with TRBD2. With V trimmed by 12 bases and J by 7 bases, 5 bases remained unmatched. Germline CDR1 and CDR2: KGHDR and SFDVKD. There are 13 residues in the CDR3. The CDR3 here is CAAGTSGGYTQYF. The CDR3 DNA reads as TGTGCCGCTGGGACTAGCGGGGGATATACGCAGTATTTT.

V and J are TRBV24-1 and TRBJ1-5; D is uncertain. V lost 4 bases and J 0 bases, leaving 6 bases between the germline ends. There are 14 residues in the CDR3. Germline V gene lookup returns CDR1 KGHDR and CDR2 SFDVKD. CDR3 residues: CATSETNSNQPQHF. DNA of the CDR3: TGTGCCACCAGTGAAACGAATAGCAATCAGCCCCAGCATTTT.

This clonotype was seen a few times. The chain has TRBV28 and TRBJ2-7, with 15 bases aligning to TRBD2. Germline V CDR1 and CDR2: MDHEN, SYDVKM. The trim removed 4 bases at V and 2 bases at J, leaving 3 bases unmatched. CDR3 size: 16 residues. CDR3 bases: TGTGCCAGCAGTTCCGGGACTAGCGGGAGGACCTACGAGCAGTACGTC. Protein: CASSSGTSGRTYEQYV.

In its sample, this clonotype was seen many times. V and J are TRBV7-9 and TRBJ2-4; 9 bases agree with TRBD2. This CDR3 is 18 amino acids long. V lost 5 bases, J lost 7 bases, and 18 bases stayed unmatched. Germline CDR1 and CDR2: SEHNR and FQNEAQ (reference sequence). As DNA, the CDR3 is TGTGCCAGCAGCCCCCCCTATAGGCTAGCGGGGAGGGCTAACATTCAGTACTTC. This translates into CASSPPYRLAGRANIQYF.

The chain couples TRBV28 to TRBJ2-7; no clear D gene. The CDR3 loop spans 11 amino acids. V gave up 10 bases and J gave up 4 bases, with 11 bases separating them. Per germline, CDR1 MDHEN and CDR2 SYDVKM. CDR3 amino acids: CATRGRYEQYV. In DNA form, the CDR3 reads TGTGCCACTCGCGGACGGTACGAGCAGTACGTC.

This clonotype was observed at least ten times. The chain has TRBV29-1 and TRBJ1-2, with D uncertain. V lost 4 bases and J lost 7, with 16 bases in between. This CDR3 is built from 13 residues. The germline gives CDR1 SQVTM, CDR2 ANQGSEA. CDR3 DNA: TGCAGCGTTGGAGATGCGGTGAGGGCTGGCTACACCTTC. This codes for CSVGDAVRAGYTF.

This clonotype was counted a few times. CDR3 residues: CSGRLAGGPREQFF. In DNA form, the CDR3 reads TGCAGCGGCAGACTAGCGGGAGGGCCGCGTGAGCAGTTCTTC. This chain connects TRBV29-1 to TRBJ2-1, with 14 bases identical to TRBD2. Trimming removed 7 bases from V and 9 bases from J; junction bases left unmatched: 8. The germline V gene has CDR1 SQVTM and CDR2 ANQGSEA. The CDR3 is 14 residues long.

The CDR3 nucleotides are TGCGCCAGCAGCCAACTACTATCTACCCGCTGGGCAGGGGGTAATAATTCACCCCTCCACTTT. Translated, it gives CASSQLLSTRWAGGNNSPLHF. This sequence joins TRBV4-1 and TRBJ1-6; 7 nucleotides match TRBD1. The V gene's germline CDR1 is MGHRA and CDR2 YSYEKL. The V and J ends lost 2 bases and 5 bases, in that order; junction bases with no gene match: 21. The CDR3 length is 21 residues.

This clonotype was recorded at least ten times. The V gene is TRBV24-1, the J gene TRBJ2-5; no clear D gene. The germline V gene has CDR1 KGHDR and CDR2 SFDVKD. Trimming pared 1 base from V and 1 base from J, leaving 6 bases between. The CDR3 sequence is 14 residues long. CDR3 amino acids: CATSDFQRQETQYF. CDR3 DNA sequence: TGTGCCACCAGTGATTTCCAGCGCCAAGAGACCCAGTACTTC.